The 26 T cell receptor beta chains given below trace back to one sample, sequenced in a study of blood T cell repertoires in COVID-19. Method: immunoSEQ multiplex PCR; TCRdb's copy keeps in-frame clones and lacks some. The sample yields fewer than 95,000 clones, 74% seen once. Sequenced material: peripheral blood. These receptor sequences come from a man aged 65 to 85 with COVID-19, enrolled during active disease.

This chain joins TRBV12-3 or TRBV12-4 and TRBJ2-7; TRBD1 matches at 8 bases. V shed 5 bases, J shed 7 bases, and the junction held 7 bases outside the gene matches. The CDR3 sequence is 13 residues long. The CDR3 DNA sequence: TGTGCCAGCAGTACCTTAACAGGGGGAGAGCAGTACTTC. Translating gives CASSTLTGGEQYF.

This chain joins TRBV5-1 and TRBJ1-6, with D perhaps TRBD1 (6 bases). The V and J ends lost 3 bases and 3 bases respectively, with 13 bases between them. The germline V gene encodes CDR1 SGHRS and CDR2 YFSETQ. This CDR3 region has 16 residues. The CDR3 protein is CASSSGQSRYNSPLHF. The CDR3 coding sequence is TGCGCCAGCAGCTCCGGACAGAGTCGCTATAATTCACCCCTCCACTTT.

In this sample, this clone turned up once. This chain links TRBV5-6 with TRBJ1-2; D is ambiguous. The CDR3 consists of 16 residues. Trimming removed 0 bases at V and 2 bases at J, with 14 bases between. From germline, CDR1 is SGHDT and CDR2 YYEEEE. The CDR3 region has the DNA TGTGCCAGCAGCTTGGTGTCCAGCAGGAGGAACTATGGCTACACCTTC. The encoded protein is CASSLVSSRRNYGYTF.

The V gene is TRBV6-5, the J gene TRBJ2-7; perhaps TRBD1 as D (7 bases). Trimming stripped 7 bases from V and 6 bases from J, with 22 bases between. The V gene's germline CDR1 is MNHEY and CDR2 SVGAGI. The CDR3 contains 15 residues. The CDR3 sequence: CASNKGGGRGSEQYF. CDR3 DNA sequence: TGTGCCAGCAACAAGGGGGGAGGCAGGGGGAGCGAGCAGTACTTC.

The chain couples TRBV18 to TRBJ2-7; 12 nucleotides line up with TRBD2. This CDR3 has 16 residues. Germline-derived CDR1 and CDR2 are KGHSH and LQKENI. Trimming cost V 1 base and J 5 bases; bases outside gene matches: 6. CDR3 bases: TGTGCCAGCTCACCACGGACTAGCGGGACGTCCAACGAGCAGTACTTC. It codes for CASSPRTSGTSNEQYF.

V and J are TRBV5-4 and TRBJ2-2; 8 positions match TRBD2. This CDR3 contains 16 residues. V gave up 4 bases and J gave up 5 bases; unmatched junction bases: 10. CDR1 SGHNT and CDR2 YYREEE come from the germline V gene (reference sequence). This CDR3 is CASSPGGGQRTGELFF. Here the CDR3 DNA reads TGTGCCAGCAGCCCGGGCGGGGGGCAACGGACCGGGGAGCTGTTTTTT.

Worth noting for this clone: The sample holds other DNA sequences that translate to the same CDR3. Written as DNA, the CDR3 is TGTGCCAGCAGTTTAGGGACAGGGGACGGTCAGCCCCAGCATTTT. Encoded protein: CASSLGTGDGQPQHF. The V and J genes are TRBV28 and TRBJ1-5; 10 nucleotides line up with TRBD1. The CDR3 is made up of 15 amino acids. The J segment lost 6 bases and the V segment lost 2 bases, leaving 4 bases of the junction unmatched. CDR1 is MDHEN, CDR2 SYDVKM, per germline.

The V call is TRBV12-2, the J call TRBJ2-7; the DNA was not used to check the table's D call, TRBD1. TRBV12-2 is deemed a pseudogene. This CDR3 spans 14 amino acids. The CDR3 nucleotides read TGTGCAAGTCGTCGCCGGGACATCTTTTACGAGCAGTACTTC. Amino acids: CASRRRDIFYEQYF.

V and J are TRBV18 and TRBJ2-7, with D possibly TRBD2 on 5 matching bases. Germline values: CDR1 KGHSH, CDR2 LQKENI. Trimming took off 1 base at V and 5 bases at J, with 15 bases between the two ends. CDR3 length: 15 amino acids. CDR3 sequence (DNA): TGTGCCAGCTCACCACTACTAGTTATGGTCGACGAGCAGTACTTC. Translation gives CASSPLLVMVDEQYF.

This chain uses TRBV5-4 with TRBJ2-2, with a possible D match to TRBD2 (6 bases). The CDR3 is 15 residues long. Germline V CDR1 and CDR2: SGHNT, YYREEE (reference sequence). The germline V and J ends were trimmed by 0 bases and 3 bases, with 9 bases remaining between them. CDR3 bases: TGTGCCAGCAGCTTGGGTCGGGAGTACACCGGGGAGCTGTTTTTT. This sequence encodes CASSLGREYTGELFF.

J is TRBJ2-2 and V is TRBV9, with TRBD2 matching 16 bases. This CDR3 has 17 residues. CDR1 is SGDLS and CDR2 is YYNGEE in the germline V gene. V gave up 2 bases and J gave up 6 bases; unmatched junction bases: 4. CDR3 in amino acids: CASSVGTSGRVAGELFF. CDR3 nucleotides: TGTGCCAGCAGCGTTGGGACTAGCGGGAGGGTAGCCGGGGAGCTGTTTTTT.

This chain uses TRBV28 with TRBJ2-7; no clear D gene. Germline CDR1 MDHEN, CDR2 SYDVKM. V dropped 7 bases and J dropped 10 bases, with 20 bases sitting between them. The length of the CDR3 is 13 residues. CDR3 DNA: TGTGCCAGCACCTTATCTGGTTGGGCTGGTCAGTACTTC. Its translation is CASTLSGWAGQYF.

The genes are TRBV28 and TRBJ2-1; 9 nucleotides line up with TRBD2. Per the germline V gene, CDR1 is MDHEN and CDR2 is SYDVKM. The CDR3 sequence is 17 residues long. V was clipped by 4 bases and J by 8 bases; unmatched bases: 15. The DNA for the CDR3 is TGTGCCAGCAGTTCCACCTGGGTTAGCGGGAGTCTCGATGAGCAGTTCTTC. This codes for CASSSTWVSGSLDEQFF.

This clone was seen more than once but under ten times. The CDR3 DNA follows: TGTGCCAGTAGTATAGATCATAAGCGACTATCCTACGAGCAGTACTTC. It yields the protein CASSIDHKRLSYEQYF. The rearrangement uses TRBV19 and TRBJ2-7; D may be TRBD2 (5 bases). This CDR3 is built from 16 residues. Germline CDR1 reads LNHDA; CDR2 reads SQIVND (reference sequence). V was shortened by 0 bases and J by 1 base, with 13 bases between the two germline ends.

The chain couples TRBV4-3 to TRBJ1-4; a possible D gene is TRBD1 (5 bases). This CDR3 has 16 amino acids. Germline V gene data show CDR1 as LGHNA and CDR2 as YSLEER. V was cut by 0 bases and J by 6 bases, with 14 bases left in between. The CDR3 DNA sequence: TGCGCCAGCAGCCAAGAGCGGGGCCGCGGGGATGAAAAACTGTTTTTT. Translation gives CASSQERGRGDEKLFF.

V and J are TRBV9 and TRBJ2-1, with a weak D call TRBD2 (6 bases). Trimming removed 0 bases at V and 4 bases at J, with 8 bases between. This CDR3 spans 14 amino acids. The V gene's germline CDR1 is SGDLS and CDR2 YYNGEE. The DNA of the CDR3 is TGTGCCAGCAGCGTAGTGGGGGGTTACAATGAGCAGTTCTTC. Amino acid sequence: CASSVVGGYNEQFF.

There are many counts of this clone. The V gene is TRBV28, the J gene TRBJ2-1, with unresolved D. Between the trimmed V and J ends, which lost 5 bases and 0 bases, there was a span of 14 bases. Germline V CDR1 and CDR2: MDHEN, SYDVKM. This CDR3 region has 16 residues. The CDR3 DNA sequence: TGTGCCAGCAGTCGGAGTCCGGCGAGCTCCTACAATGAGCAGTTCTTC. Protein product: CASSRSPASSYNEQFF.

The chain has TRBV27 and TRBJ2-3; weak D call: TRBD2 (5 bases). Germline V lookup: CDR1 MNHEY, CDR2 SMNVEV (reference sequence). V lost 5 bases to trimming and J lost 10 bases, with 22 bases between them. The CDR3 loop spans 15 amino acids. CDR3 coding DNA: TGTGCCAGCAGTCTAGCACCCCCCGACGGTAGGGCGCAGTATTTT. It yields the protein CASSLAPPDGRAQYF.

The chain couples TRBV7-2 to TRBJ2-3, with 9 bases that match TRBD1. The CDR3 runs 16 residues. Germline loops: CDR1 SGHTA, CDR2 FQGNSA. J gave up 1 base and V 2 bases, and 4 bases lay outside the gene matches. The CDR3 sequence: CASSLIRDRGTDTQYF. Here the CDR3 DNA reads TGTGCCAGCAGCTTAATACGGGACAGGGGCACAGATACGCAGTATTTT.

The rearrangement uses TRBV7-9 and TRBJ2-1; TRBD1 agrees at 7 bases. The CDR3 has 15 residues. Germline V CDR1 and CDR2: SEHNR, FQNEAQ (reference sequence). Germline trimming cut 1 base from V and 7 bases from J; bases unmatched to any gene: 7. CDR3 nucleotide sequence: TGTGCCAGCAGCTTAGGACAGGGAAAGTTGAATGAGCAGTTCTTC. Translated, it gives CASSLGQGKLNEQFF.

The J gene is TRBJ2-7, the V gene TRBV5-4, with 10 bases that match TRBD2. Germline lookup yields CDR1 SGHNT and CDR2 YYREEE (reference sequence). The CDR3 runs 15 residues. V gave up 4 bases and J gave up 5 bases; unmatched junction bases: 9. The CDR3 loop is CASSPSGRADHEQYF. As DNA, the CDR3 is TGTGCCAGCAGCCCAAGCGGGAGGGCCGACCACGAGCAGTACTTC.

The chain joins TRBV19 to TRBJ1-5, with D uncertain. The CDR3 loop spans 15 amino acids. Germline lookup yields CDR1 LNHDA and CDR2 SQIVND (reference sequence). V was shortened by 6 bases and J by 2 bases, with 14 bases between the two germline ends. CDR3 protein: CASSLYSGGNQPQHF. The CDR3 DNA reads as TGTGCCAGTAGCCTCTACTCCGGGGGCAATCAGCCCCAGCATTTT. Variable domain in full (rest from reference TRBV19 and TRBJ1-5): DGGITQSPKYLFRKEGQNVTLSCEQNLNHDAMYWYRQDPGQGLRLIYYSQIVNDFQKGDIAEGYSVSREKKESFPLTVTSAQKNPTAFYLCASSLYSGGNQPQHFGDGTRLSIL.

The rearrangement uses TRBV28 and TRBJ1-5; 12 positions match TRBD1. The V segment lost 6 bases and the J segment 6 bases; nucleotides outside the gene matches: 6. Germline V gene data show CDR1 as MDHEN and CDR2 as SYDVKM. The CDR3 runs 15 residues. CDR3 sequence: CASRSGTGGIQPQHF. CDR3 DNA sequence: TGTGCCAGCAGGTCCGGGACAGGGGGCATTCAGCCCCAGCATTTT.

The sample holds a few counts of this clone. The chain combines TRBV19 with TRBJ1-6; possibly TRBD1 for D (5 bases). Trimming took 3 bases from V and 9 from J, leaving 15 bases between them. The CDR3 has 15 residues. Germline values: CDR1 LNHDA, CDR2 SQIVND (reference sequence). The CDR3 here is CASSMEPSGGSPLHF. The CDR3 DNA reads TGTGCCAGTAGTATGGAGCCCTCCGGGGGTTCACCCCTCCACTTT.

The chain has TRBV10-3 and TRBJ1-4, with 11 bases identical to TRBD1. Germline V gene sequence: CDR1 ENHRY, CDR2 SYGVKD. The V segment lost 4 bases and the J segment 4 bases; nucleotides outside the gene matches: 5. The CDR3 extends over 16 amino acids. CDR3 nucleotide sequence: TGTGCCATCAGTGGGGGACAGGGGGTTGGTAATGAAAAACTGTTTTTT. It codes for CAISGGQGVGNEKLFF.

The rearrangement links TRBV29-1 to TRBJ2-1; TRBD2 agrees at 7 bases. The CDR3 loop spans 12 amino acids. V lost 7 bases and J lost 5; bases outside the gene matches: 5. CDR1 SQVTM and CDR2 ANQGSEA come from the germline V gene. CDR3 region: CSGGEGDNEQFF. The CDR3 DNA is TGCAGCGGTGGGGAGGGAGACAATGAGCAGTTCTTC.